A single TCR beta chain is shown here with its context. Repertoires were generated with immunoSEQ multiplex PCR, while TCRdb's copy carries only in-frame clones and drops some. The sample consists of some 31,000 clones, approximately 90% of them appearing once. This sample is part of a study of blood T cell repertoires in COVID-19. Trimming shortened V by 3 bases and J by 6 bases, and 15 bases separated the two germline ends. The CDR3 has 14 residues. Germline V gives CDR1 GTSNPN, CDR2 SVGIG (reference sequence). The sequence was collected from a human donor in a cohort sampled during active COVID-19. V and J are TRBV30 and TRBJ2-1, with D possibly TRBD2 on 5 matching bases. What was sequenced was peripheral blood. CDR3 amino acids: CAWSGNGVANEQFF. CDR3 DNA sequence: TGTGCCTGGAGCGGGAACGGAGTAGCCAATGAGCAGTTCTTC.